The sequence of this T cell receptor beta chain was determined in a study of shared clonotypes between healthy human individuals. With regard to this clone: Its specificity is not known.

Naivety among CD8 cells was defined by CD45RO negativity and positive CCR7 selection, thereby excluding terminally differentiated effector memory CD45RA+ cells. Recent vaccinations or acute infections were absent in the healthy HIV-negative adult donors. Under the authors' procedure: ImmunoSEQ output held junction-only sequences without quality scores, so filtering differed. Assay used: immunoSEQ multiplex PCR; TCRdb lists only in-frame clones, some missing. The V and J calls and clone size are taken from that table; D and trimming were inferred from the DNA. The sample contains approximately 1.9 million clones, over 85% of which appear only once. Study-wide points: Among non-shared clonotypes, generation probabilities were lower than among those shared by all four donors.

The sequenced sample was naive CD8+ T cells from PBMCs. This clonotype was obtained from a man aged 18 to 29 in good health. Some clones in this sample may be carry-over from other donors' samples.

The CDR3 sequence is CASSEGEGLAGAYEQYF. The CDR3 DNA is TGCGCCAGCAGTGAGGGTGAAGGGCTAGCGGGAGCCTACGAGCAGTACTTC. This chain uses TRBV10-1 with TRBJ2-7; 10 bases align to TRBD2. The germline V gene has CDR1 WNHNN and CDR2 SYGVQD (reference sequence). The CDR3 is made up of 17 amino acids. V lost 2 bases and J lost 2; bases outside the gene matches: 9.